These T cell receptor beta chains were read from a single sample in a study of T cell repertoires in cytomegalovirus infection. TCRdb independently ran MiXCR on the reads; one entry per CDR3 protein. The sample holds 450,000 to 600,000 distinct CDR3 sequences, 30% to 40% seen once. Antigen specificity for these receptors is unknown. The starting material was cultured PBMCs, obtained from culture after CMV antigen stimulation. These receptors were obtained from a human donor in good health (CMV status not recorded). Some clones in this sample may be carry-over from other donors' samples. The CDR3 runs from the conserved cysteine through the conserved F or W. The D gene is left open where the match is weak. The listing skips clone size in some rows; elsewhere it reads once, few, many or a size class.

J gene	clone size	D gene	V gene	CDR3 protein	CDR3 DNA
TRBJ1-2	NA	NA	TRBV7-6	CASSLRDGYTF	TGTGCCAGCAGCTTAAGGGATGGCTACACCTTC
TRBJ1-2	NA	NA	TRBV20-1	CSARDTGASGGYTF	TGCAGTGCTAGAGATACAGGAGCCTCGGGGGGCTACACCTTC
TRBJ2-2	few	TRBD2	TRBV28	CASTPARSAGGGELFF	TGTGCCAGCACTCCCGCGCGGTCTGCGGGAGGCGGGGAGCTGTTTTTT
TRBJ1-1	few	NA	TRBV4-3	CASSQDLASLAFF	TGCGCCAGCAGCCAAGATCTGGCGAGTTTGGCTTTCTTT
TRBJ2-1	NA	NA	TRBV25-1	CASSEFGSGATQQFF	TGTGCCAGCAGTGAATTTGGTAGTGGGGCGACCCAGCAGTTCTTC
TRBJ1-4	few	TRBD1	TRBV20-1	CSASNTGTEAEKLFF	TGCAGTGCTAGTAATACCGGGACAGAGGCTGAAAAACTGTTTTTT
TRBJ1-1	few	NA	TRBV12-3/TRBV12-4	CASTQIGTEAFF	TGTGCCAGCACCCAGATAGGGACTGAAGCTTTCTTT
TRBJ2-3	few	TRBD2	TRBV15	CATSRVSRTSGTDTQYF	TGTGCCACCAGCAGAGTGTCCCGGACTAGCGGGACAGATACGCAGTATTTT
TRBJ1-1	once	NA	TRBV25-1	CASSEFSGQAKGDTEAFF	TGTGCCAGCAGTGAATTCTCGGGGCAGGCGAAGGGTGACACTGAAGCTTTCTTT
TRBJ2-1	few	TRBD2	TRBV20-1	CSAGVTSGARRQFF	TGCAGTGCTGGGGTGACTAGCGGGGCCCGCAGGCAGTTCTTC
TRBJ1-1	NA	NA	TRBV7-2	CASSPGRVWSEAFF	TGTGCCAGCAGCCCAGGTCGGGTGTGGTCTGAAGCTTTCTTT
TRBJ2-1	few	TRBD1	TRBV19	CASSLPWTGNNEQFF	TGTGCCAGTAGTCTGCCGTGGACAGGCAACAATGAGCAGTTCTTC
TRBJ2-3	few	NA	TRBV11-3	CASSLPGQWADTQYF	TGTGCCAGCAGCCTCCCAGGACAGTGGGCAGATACGCAGTATTTT
TRBJ1-1	few	NA	TRBV29-1	CSAQEGMKNTEAFF	TGCAGCGCCCAAGAGGGTATGAAGAACACTGAAGCTTTCTTT
TRBJ2-3	many	NA	TRBV7-2	CASSLVWATDTQYF	TGTGCCAGCAGCTTAGTGTGGGCCACAGATACGCAGTATTTT
TRBJ2-1	NA	TRBD2	TRBV5-4	CASSNAGGVGNEQFF	TGTGCCAGCAGCAATGCGGGAGGGGTTGGCAATGAGCAGTTCTTC
TRBJ2-6	NA	TRBD1	TRBV29-1	CSAGTAGANVLTF	TGCAGCGCCGGGACAGCTGGGGCCAACGTCCTGACTTTC
TRBJ2-1	NA	TRBD1	TRBV5-6	CASSAWDRGYNEQFF	TGTGCCAGCAGTGCCTGGGACAGGGGCTACAATGAGCAGTTCTTC
TRBJ2-7	NA	NA	TRBV9	CASSGPGPGGEQYF	TGTGCCAGCAGCGGACCGGGACCCGGAGGGGAGCAGTACTTC
TRBJ2-1	many	NA	TRBV4-2	CASSQDRVNEQFF	TGTGCCAGCAGCCAAGACAGGGTCAATGAGCAGTTCTTC
TRBJ2-3	NA	TRBD2	TRBV28	CASSSGTSGKYF	TGTGCCAGCAGTTCAGGGACTAGCGGGAAGTATTTT
TRBJ2-1	many	NA	TRBV7-8	CASSSTAGYSYNEQFF	TGTGCCAGCAGTTCCACAGCGGGCTACTCCTACAATGAGCAGTTCTTC
TRBJ1-2	few	TRBD1	TRBV7-2	CASSPYPGQGNYGYTF	TGTGCCAGCAGCCCGTACCCGGGACAGGGAAACTATGGCTACACCTTC
TRBJ1-1	NA	NA	TRBV6-1	CASGSAVEAFF	TGTGCCAGCGGCTCGGCAGTTGAAGCTTTCTTT
TRBJ1-6	NA	NA	TRBV7-2	CASSLVGTGSPLHF	TGTGCCAGCAGCTTAGTAGGGACGGGTTCACCCCTCCACTTT
TRBJ2-5	NA	NA	TRBV24-1	CATSPDTNSETQYF	TGTGCCACCAGTCCTGACACTAACTCAGAGACCCAGTACTTC
TRBJ1-5	few	TRBD1	TRBV15	CATSPTFGQGSNQPQHF	TGTGCCACCAGTCCCACCTTCGGACAGGGAAGCAATCAGCCCCAGCATTTT
TRBJ2-3	NA	TRBD2	TRBV20-1	CSARLGRLAGFSDTQYF	TGCAGTGCTAGACTAGGAAGGCTAGCGGGATTCTCAGATACGCAGTATTTT
TRBJ2-3	few	NA	TRBV7-2	CASSWGAGELDTQYF	TGTGCCAGCAGCTGGGGAGCAGGGGAGTTAGATACGCAGTATTTT
TRBJ1-1	few	TRBD1	TRBV29-1	CSVKTRTGWNTEAFF	TGCAGCGTTAAAACCCGGACAGGTTGGAACACTGAAGCTTTCTTT
TRBJ2-1	NA	NA	TRBV4-3	CASSQTPTDYNEQFF	TGCGCCAGCAGCCAAACCCCGACAGATTACAATGAGCAGTTCTTC
TRBJ2-2	NA	NA	TRBV11-2	CASSHSPRRTGELFF	TGTGCCAGCAGCCACAGTCCCAGGAGGACCGGGGAGCTGTTTTTT